The TCR beta chain under discussion was sequenced for a study of T cell repertoires in cytomegalovirus infection. This clonotype appeared many times. Its cognate antigen is unknown. The length of the CDR3 is 17 residues. Germline V gene sequence: CDR1 SNHLY, CDR2 FYNNEI. Trimming removed 0 bases from V and 1 base from J, with 13 bases in between. One entry per CDR3 protein results from TCRdb running MiXCR on the reads. The sample lists about 360,000 distinct CDR3 sequences, roughly 18% occurring once. Broader study findings: Ex vivo responses were dominated by HLA-C-restricted CMV-specific TCR beta clonotypes.

What was sequenced was PBMCs. The sequence derives from a human donor in good health (CMV status not recorded). Some clones in this sample may be carry-over from other donors' samples. The J gene is TRBJ2-1, the V gene TRBV2, with D maybe TRBD1 (5 bases). CDR3 nucleotides: TGTGCCAGCAGTGAAGCTGGGGCCCTGCCATCCTACAATGAGCAGTTCTTC. Amino acid sequence: CASSEAGALPSYNEQFF.